One sample yielded the 24 T cell receptor beta chains listed below, sequenced in a study of blood T cell repertoires in COVID-19. Some clones are missing from TCRdb's copy, which holds only in-frame ones; the method was immunoSEQ multiplex PCR. The sample shows roughly 200,000 clones, around 85% of them seen only once. The sequenced sample was peripheral blood. Source of these receptors: a woman aged 60 to 75 with acute or convalescent COVID-19.

The chain uses TRBV2 and TRBJ2-7; TRBD2 might be the D (5 bases). This CDR3 region has 13 residues. V gave up 6 bases and J gave up 2 bases, with 11 bases separating them. The germline V gene encodes CDR1 SNHLY and CDR2 FYNNEI. The CDR3 spells CASRDSGTYEQYF. DNA for the CDR3: TGTGCCAGCAGGGACTCGGGGACCTACGAGCAGTACTTC. Complete variable domain (other parts from reference TRBV2 and TRBJ2-7): EPEVTQTPSHQVTQMGQEVILRCVPISNHLYFYWYRQILGQKVEFLVSFYNNEISEKSEIFDDQFSVERPDGSNFTLKIRSTKLEDSAMYFCASRDSGTYEQYFGPGTRLTVT.

This clone was counted once. The genes are TRBV10-3 and TRBJ2-1; a weak D match, TRBD2 (5 bases). CDR3 size: 14 residues. In germline, CDR1 is ENHRY, CDR2 SYGVKD. V was clipped by 2 bases and J by 6 bases, with 11 bases between them. The DNA of the CDR3 is TGTGCCATCAGTGAGCGGGGAGATCGCAATGAGCAGTTCTTC. It encodes CAISERGDRNEQFF.

This clone was seen just once. J is TRBJ2-2 and V is TRBV24-1; 10 nucleotides line up with TRBD2. The CDR3 loop spans 13 amino acids. Trimming at V came to 11 bases and at J to 7 bases, leaving 6 bases not matched to a gene. Germline assignment: CDR1 KGHDR and CDR2 SFDVKD. CDR3 residues: CASRGTSVGELFF. CDR3 bases: TGTGCCAGTAGGGGGACTAGCGTCGGGGAGCTGTTTTTT.

This sequence joins TRBV6-5 and TRBJ2-1; D is possibly TRBD2 (6 bases). V was shortened by 4 bases and J by 14 bases, with 15 bases between the two germline ends. CDR3 length equals 12 residues. Looked up from germline, CDR1 is MNHEY and CDR2 is SVGAGI. CDR3 amino acids: CASSSRGTGEFF. The DNA of the CDR3 is TGTGCCAGCAGTTCGAGAGGGACTGGGGAGTTCTTC.

The rearrangement links TRBV5-1 to TRBJ2-1; possibly TRBD2 for D (6 bases). Germline CDR1 reads SGHRS; CDR2 reads YFSETQ. Trimming took 4 bases from V and 10 from J, leaving 18 bases between them. The CDR3 is 14 residues long. The CDR3 DNA follows: TGCGCCAGCAGCCCCCGCGGGGAGGACGGAGAGCAGTTCTTC. This codes for CASSPRGEDGEQFF.

This chain uses TRBV19 with TRBJ2-7; 8 bases line up with TRBD1. The CDR3 covers 13 residues. Germline V gene data show CDR1 as LNHDA and CDR2 as SQIVND (reference sequence). Trimming took 8 bases from V and 1 from J; bases not matched to a gene: 4. The CDR3 protein is CASGRDRSYEQYF. The CDR3 region has the DNA TGTGCCAGTGGAAGGGACAGGTCCTACGAGCAGTACTTC.

The chain is built from TRBV2 and TRBJ1-2; D might be TRBD1 (5 bases). Germline CDR1 is SNHLY and CDR2 is FYNNEI. The V and J ends lost 8 bases and 8 bases respectively, with 24 bases between them. The CDR3 totals 15 residues. CDR3 sequence: CASLSAETAGEGYTF. The CDR3 DNA reads TGTGCCAGCCTATCGGCCGAGACAGCGGGGGAAGGCTACACCTTC.

The chain employs TRBV20-1 and TRBJ1-1, with TRBD1 identical over 7 bases. This CDR3 has 11 residues. V trimming: 7 bases; J trimming: 9 bases; junction bases outside the gene matches: 8. Germline CDR1 is DFQATT and CDR2 is SNEGSKA (reference sequence). The CDR3 bases are TGCAGTGAACCTAGACAGGGCAAAGCTTTCTTT. The encoded protein is CSEPRQGKAFF.

The count of this clone is one. This rearrangement joins TRBV9 to TRBJ2-3; possible D gene TRBD2, 6 bases. V shed 4 bases and J shed 6 bases, with 24 bases lying between them. CDR1 and CDR2 (germline): SGDLS, YYNGEE. The CDR3 has 17 amino acids. For the CDR3, the DNA is TGTGCCAGCAGCACCCGGGGATGGCGGGGAGGTCATGATACGCAGTATTTT. This encodes CASSTRGWRGGHDTQYF. The variable domain in full, completed from reference TRBV9 and TRBJ2-3, reads DSGVTQTPKHLITATGQRVTLRCSPRSGDLSVYWYQQSLDQGLQFLIQYYNGEERAKGNILERFSAQQFPDLHSELNLSSLELGDSALYFCASSTRGWRGGHDTQYFGPGTRLTVL.

The chain is built from TRBV11-2 and TRBJ1-2; 7 bases match TRBD1. The CDR3 loop spans 14 amino acids. Losses at the gene ends were 3 bases for V and 3 bases for J; bases not matched to a gene: 4. From germline, CDR1 is SGHAT and CDR2 FQNNGV. The CDR3 region is CASSFRDRDYGYTF. Written as DNA, the CDR3 is TGTGCCAGCAGCTTCCGGGACAGAGACTATGGCTACACCTTC.

The chain employs TRBV6-6 and TRBJ2-7; D is perhaps TRBD2 (6 bases). Trimming cost V 4 bases and J 5 bases, with 21 bases left between them. Looked up from germline, CDR1 is MNHNY and CDR2 is SVGAGI (reference sequence). The CDR3 has 16 residues. CDR3 nucleotide sequence: TGTGCCAGCAGTTTCGGAAGGAGGGTGAGAGGGAACGAGCAGTACTTC. It yields the protein CASSFGRRVRGNEQYF.

In this sample, this clone turned up a few times. The CDR3, as DNA: TGTGCCAGCAGTGAAGCGTCGCATAATTTGGGGGGTAACTATGGCTACACCTTC. As protein: CASSEASHNLGGNYGYTF. This chain joins TRBV6-1 and TRBJ1-2; weak D call: TRBD1 (5 bases). Germline CDR1 is MNHNS and CDR2 is SASEGT. The V and J ends lost 0 bases and 1 base respectively, with 18 bases between them. CDR3 length: 18 amino acids.

This chain links TRBV2 with TRBJ1-2; tentative D call: TRBD1 (6 bases). The V end was cut by 3 bases, the J end by 5 bases, with 10 bases between. The germline V gene has CDR1 SNHLY and CDR2 FYNNEI. The CDR3 is 13 residues long. The chain's CDR3 is CASSDQGIYGYTF. The DNA of the CDR3 is TGTGCCAGCAGTGACCAGGGGATTTATGGCTACACCTTC.

The chain is built from TRBV2 and TRBJ1-5; 11 bases align to TRBD1. Germline CDR1 is SNHLY and CDR2 is FYNNEI. The CDR3 is 14 residues long. Germline trimming cut 5 bases from V and 6 bases from J; bases unmatched to any gene: 3. The CDR3 sequence is CASSSGTGGQPQHF. The CDR3 nucleotides are TGTGCCAGCAGTTCCGGGACAGGGGGTCAGCCCCAGCATTTT.

As concerns this clone: Other nucleotide sequences in the sample specify the same CDR3. The chain has TRBV6-6 and TRBJ1-1; TRBD1 might be the D (5 bases). The CDR3 has 13 residues. Germline V CDR1 and CDR2: MNHNY, SVGAGI (reference sequence). V gave up 4 bases and J gave up 5 bases, with 11 bases separating them. The CDR3 loop reads CASSFQGGTEAFF. CDR3 bases: TGTGCCAGCAGTTTTCAGGGAGGGACTGAAGCTTTCTTT.

The chain employs TRBV9 and TRBJ2-2; 13 bases are shared with TRBD2. Losses at the gene ends were 0 bases for V and 6 bases for J; bases not matched to a gene: 2. Germline V gene lookup returns CDR1 SGDLS and CDR2 YYNGEE. This CDR3 is built from 16 residues. Here the CDR3 DNA reads TGTGCCAGCAGCGTAGGGGGACTAGCGGGACCCGGGGAGCTGTTTTTT. Translating gives CASSVGGLAGPGELFF.

The V and J genes are TRBV5-1 and TRBJ1-4; tentatively, D is TRBD1 (5 bases). Trimming cost V 0 bases and J 8 bases, with 14 bases left between them. Germline values: CDR1 SGHRS, CDR2 YFSETQ. The CDR3 spans 15 residues. The CDR3 coding sequence is TGCGCCAGCAGCTTGGTTGGACATCCAGGGGAAAAACTGTTTTTT. This encodes CASSLVGHPGEKLFF.

The chain has TRBV5-1 and TRBJ1-1; D is ambiguous. The CDR3 length is 14 residues. The V end lost 4 bases, the J end lost 6 bases, and 16 bases lay between the germline ends. In germline, CDR1 is SGHRS, CDR2 YFSETQ. In nucleotides, the CDR3 is TGCGCCAGCAGCCTAGCTCCTGGGGTCCCTGAAGCTTTCTTT. Encoded protein: CASSLAPGVPEAFF. Based on the CDR3 plus reference TRBV5-1 and TRBJ1-1, the full variable domain is KAGVTQTPRYLIKTRGQQVTLSCSPISGHRSVSWYQQTPGQGLQFLFEYFSETQRNKGNFPGRFSGRQFSNSRSEMNVSTLELGDSALYLCASSLAPGVPEAFFGQGTRLTVV.

The chain links TRBV5-1 to TRBJ2-6; 11 bases line up with TRBD2. The CDR3 runs 17 residues. Germline V CDR1 and CDR2: SGHRS, YFSETQ. V shed 1 base, J shed 1 base, and the junction held 1 base outside the gene matches. CDR3 in DNA: TGCGCCAGCAGCTTGACTAGCGGGAGATCTGGGGCCAACGTCCTGACTTTC. Its protein is CASSLTSGRSGANVLTF.

The chain uses TRBV4-1 and TRBJ1-4; 10 positions agree with TRBD1. CDR1 and CDR2 from the germline V gene are MGHRA and YSYEKL. This CDR3 has 16 amino acids. The V gene end was trimmed by 3 bases and the J gene end by 6 bases; junction bases not matched to a gene: 7. CDR3 bases: TGCGCCAGCAGCCATCGACAGGGGGCAATGGATGAAAAACTGTTTTTT. This sequence encodes CASSHRQGAMDEKLFF.

The V and J genes are TRBV20-1 and TRBJ1-2; D call uncertain. Per germline, CDR1 DFQATT and CDR2 SNEGSKA (reference sequence). V lost 6 bases, J lost 4 bases, and 6 bases lay in between. The CDR3 is 10 amino acids. CDR3 sequence (DNA): TGCAGTGCCCCTTCCTATGGCTACACCTTC. Translation: CSAPSYGYTF.

This clone has a handful of counts. The genes are TRBV3-1 (or the pseudogene TRBV3-2) and TRBJ1-2; D remains unclear. The V and J ends lost 2 bases and 8 bases respectively, with 12 bases between them. Germline V lookup: CDR1 LGHDT, CDR2 YNNKEL (reference sequence). This CDR3 spans 13 amino acids. Here the CDR3 DNA reads TGTGCCAGCAGCCAACGGGGTCTGGGGGGCTACACCTTC. It yields the protein CASSQRGLGGYTF.

Notes on this clone: A junction end diverges from the germline sequence, so it may reflect a read error. CDR3 DNA sequence: TGTGCCAGCTGCTTTGACCGAGGGGGGAGGGCCTGGGATACGCAGTATTTT. This gives the protein CASCFDRGGRAWDTQYF. V gene TRBV11-2 combines with J gene TRBJ2-3; the D gene is possibly TRBD2 (7 bases). CDR1 and CDR2 (germline): SGHAT, FQNNGV. The CDR3 extends over 17 amino acids.

In DNA, the CDR3 is TGCAGCGTTGAACATCAGGCACCTAACTATGGCTACACCTTC. Protein sequence: CSVEHQAPNYGYTF. This chain links TRBV29-1 with TRBJ1-2; D is undetermined. Germline CDR1 is SQVTM and CDR2 is ANQGSEA. The CDR3 sequence is 14 residues long. V lost 2 bases to trimming and J lost 0 bases, with 10 bases between them.